Listed below are T cell receptor beta chains from one sample, sequenced in a study of cytomegalovirus exposure and HLA in healthy donors. Here immunoSEQ multiplex PCR was the method, and the copy in TCRdb shows in-frame clones only, minus some. This table has around 150,000 clones, approximately 80% appearing once. What was sequenced was PBMCs. Source of these receptors: a woman between 50 and 59 years old in good health and CMV-seronegative. Each CDR3 is given with its conserved first and last residue. D genes are given only for firm matches. The listing skips clone size in some rows; elsewhere it reads once, few, many or a size class.

clone_size j_call d_call v_call cdr3_aa cdr3_nt
NA TRBJ2-7 TRBD1 TRBV7-9 CASSPGTGNDEQYF TGTGCCAGCAGCCCCGGGACAGGGAACGACGAGCAGTACTTC
NA TRBJ2-2 TRBD2 TRBV5-1 CASSLGLASYTGELFF TGCGCCAGCAGCCTCGGACTAGCGTCGTACACCGGGGAGCTGTTTTTT
few TRBJ1-2 NA TRBV4-3 CASSPREGDYGYTF TGCGCCAGCAGCCCACGGGAGGGGGACTATGGCTACACCTTC
few TRBJ2-5 NA TRBV28 CASSWAGRVGGIQETQYF TGTGCCAGCAGTTGGGCCGGGCGTGTGGGGGGTATACAAGAGACCCAGTACTTC
few TRBJ2-5 NA TRBV9 CASSVGNRGGETQYF TGTGCCAGCAGCGTAGGGAACAGGGGGGGAGAGACCCAGTACTTC
NA TRBJ1-1 NA TRBV5-1 CASSLGRQDPNTEAFF TGCGCCAGCAGCTTGGGACGACAGGATCCGAACACTGAAGCTTTCTTT
NA TRBJ1-1 NA TRBV19 CASSIQGLNTEAFF TGTGCCAGTAGTATACAGGGTTTGAACACTGAAGCTTTCTTT
once TRBJ2-7 TRBD1 TRBV7-9 CASSFRDRSSYEQYF TGTGCCAGCAGCTTCCGGGACAGGAGCTCCTACGAGCAGTACTTC
once TRBJ1-2 NA TRBV4-3 CASSQVSTNLAGGYTF TGCGCCAGCAGCCAAGTTTCGACGAATTTAGCCGGAGGCTACACCTTC
many TRBJ1-5 TRBD1 TRBV7-6 CASSARRQGENNQPQHF TGTGCCAGCAGCGCTAGAAGACAGGGAGAAAACAATCAGCCCCAGCATTTT
NA TRBJ2-2 TRBD2 TRBV4-3 CASSPRGVNTGELFF TGCGCCAGCAGCCCGCGGGGGGTGAACACCGGGGAGCTGTTTTTT
NA TRBJ1-4 TRBD1 TRBV7-2 CASSPNRGEKLFF TGTGCCAGCAGCCCAAACAGGGGGGAAAAACTGTTTTTT
NA TRBJ1-2 TRBD1 TRBV6-5 CASSWDRVYGYTF TGTGCCAGCAGTTGGGACAGGGTATATGGCTACACCTTC
NA TRBJ2-1 NA TRBV29-1 CSVASLVGDEQFF TGCAGCGTTGCTTCCCTGGTGGGCGATGAGCAGTTCTTC
few TRBJ1-3 NA TRBV19 CASRPGGGNTIYF TGTGCCAGTAGACCTGGAGGTGGAAACACCATATATTTT
NA TRBJ2-1 NA TRBV6-6 CASFGSSDEQFF TGTGCCAGCTTTGGGTCGAGCGATGAGCAGTTCTTC
NA TRBJ1-5 TRBD1 TRBV7-2 CASSLDRGSQPQHF TGTGCCAGCAGCTTAGACAGGGGAAGTCAGCCCCAGCATTTT
NA TRBJ1-5 TRBD1 TRBV19 CASSKQLGQVVSNQPQHF TGTGCCAGTAGTAAGCAACTAGGACAGGTAGTTAGCAATCAGCCCCAGCATTTT
NA TRBJ1-2 TRBD1 TRBV7-2 CASRPGTGYGYTF TGTGCCAGCAGACCCGGGACAGGCTATGGCTACACCTTC
NA TRBJ2-4 NA TRBV19 CASHRDPGIQYF TGTGCCAGTCACCGAGACCCGGGCATTCAGTACTTC
NA TRBJ2-1 TRBD1 TRBV9 CASSPRTGRNEQFF TGTGCCAGCAGCCCTAGGACAGGGCGCAATGAGCAGTTCTTC
NA TRBJ1-3 TRBD1 TRBV28 CASSHPGQGGNTIYF TGTGCCAGCAGTCACCCGGGACAGGGGGGGAACACCATATATTTT
NA TRBJ2-1 TRBD2 TRBV7-9 CASSRQTSESSYNEQFF TGTGCCAGCAGCCGACAGACTAGCGAAAGCTCCTACAATGAGCAGTTCTTC
once TRBJ1-1 NA TRBV6-5 CASSYSQLGGATEAFF TGTGCCAGCAGTTACTCCCAGTTAGGTGGGGCCACTGAAGCTTTCTTT
NA TRBJ2-1 TRBD1 TRBV25-1 CASSESTGGSEQFF TGTGCCAGCAGTGAGTCGACAGGGGGGAGTGAGCAGTTCTTC
NA TRBJ1-1 TRBD1 TRBV2 CASSEDPGGWAEAFF TGTGCCAGCAGTGAAGATCCAGGGGGCTGGGCTGAAGCTTTCTTT
NA TRBJ1-4 NA TRBV30 CAWSEGGPNEKLFF TGTGCCTGGAGTGAGGGGGGGCCTAATGAAAAACTGTTTTTT
NA TRBJ1-6 TRBD1 TRBV7-9 CASSLGDRGSSPLHF TGTGCCAGCAGCTTAGGAGACAGGGGAAGTTCACCCCTCCACTTT
NA TRBJ1-2 NA TRBV7-2 CASSHDRRYGYTF TGTGCCAGCAGCCACGACAGGCGGTATGGCTACACCTTC
NA TRBJ1-1 TRBD1 TRBV2 CASSFTGGGTEAFF TGTGCCAGCAGTTTCACAGGGGGGGGCACTGAAGCTTTCTTT
NA TRBJ2-3 TRBD2 TRBV5-4 CASSWGGVSTDTQYF TGTGCCAGCAGCTGGGGGGGGGTAAGCACAGATACGCAGTATTTT
few TRBJ1-1 NA TRBV20-1 CSGGIYAEAFF TGCAGTGGCGGCATCTACGCTGAAGCTTTCTTT
NA TRBJ2-2 TRBD1 TRBV5-1 CASSRGTGVNTGELFF TGCGCCAGCAGCAGAGGGACAGGAGTAAACACCGGGGAGCTGTTTTTT
NA TRBJ2-6 NA TRBV2 CASSAMSSGANVPTF TGTGCCAGCAGTGCCATGAGCTCTGGGGCCAACGTCCCGACTTTC
NA TRBJ1-1 NA TRBV6-6 CASSYSRTVEAFF TGTGCCAGCAGTTACTCCAGGACAGTTGAAGCTTTCTTT
NA TRBJ1-1 NA TRBV10-3 CATSERTAYEAFF TGTGCCACCAGTGAGAGAACAGCTTATGAAGCTTTCTTT
few TRBJ1-1 TRBD1 TRBV6-1 CASTLGGLNTEAFF TGTGCCAGCACCCTAGGGGGCTTGAACACTGAAGCTTTCTTT
NA TRBJ1-1 NA TRBV6-5 CASSYSDRRENTEAFF TGTGCCAGCAGTTACTCGGACAGACGGGAGAACACTGAAGCTTTCTTT
NA TRBJ1-1 TRBD1 TRBV7-9 CASSLGRDRVSEAFF TGTGCCAGCAGCTTAGGCCGGGACAGGGTGTCTGAAGCTTTCTTT
NA TRBJ1-6 NA TRBV28 CASSLTGSSYNSPLHF TGTGCCAGCAGTTTAACCGGGAGCTCCTATAATTCACCCCTCCACTTT
NA TRBJ1-1 TRBD1 TRBV27 CASSLWDRVTEAFF TGTGCCAGCAGTCTTTGGGACAGGGTTACTGAAGCTTTCTTT
once TRBJ2-5 NA TRBV7-2 CASSFGVQETQYF TGTGCCAGCAGCTTCGGGGTCCAAGAGACCCAGTACTTC
NA TRBJ1-1 TRBD1 TRBV6-5 CAITRGQGTEAFF TGTGCCATAACCAGGGGGCAAGGCACTGAAGCTTTCTTT
NA TRBJ2-1 TRBD2 TRBV11-1 CASSLRLAGEGEQFF TGTGCCAGCAGCTTGAGACTAGCGGGAGAGGGTGAGCAGTTCTTC
NA TRBJ2-7 NA TRBV14 CASSQSITYEQYF TGTGCCAGCAGCCAATCCATCACCTACGAGCAGTACTTC
few TRBJ2-5 NA TRBV29-1 CSVALVQETQYF TGCAGCGTTGCGTTAGTCCAAGAGACCCAGTACTTC
NA TRBJ2-5 TRBD1 TRBV5-1 CATRTGGQETQYF TGCGCCACCCGAACAGGGGGGCAAGAGACCCAGTACTTC
NA TRBJ2-7 NA TRBV7-9 CSSSLFNGGSYEQYF TGTTCCAGCAGCCTTTTCAACGGGGGCTCCTACGAGCAGTACTTC
NA TRBJ1-2 TRBD1 TRBV15 CATSSHTQTGKAF TGTGCCACCAGCAGTCATACCCAGACAGGGAAGGCCTTC
NA TRBJ2-1 TRBD2 TRBV9 CASSVGVSGTSGEQFF TGTGCCAGCAGCGTAGGGGTCTCGGGGACTAGCGGCGAGCAGTTCTTC